This T cell receptor beta chain was obtained from a study of CD8 T cells in ankylosing spondylitis. Study-level results: Peripheral blood samples showed relatively rare disease-linked clones, and these clones were CD8+. Characteristic of ankylosing spondylitis blood, it appeared, was a TCR beta motif comprising several highly homologous variants. Certain motif variants had earlier been reported in reactive arthritis synovial fluid and blood.

Quantitative 5'-RACE was performed with molecular barcodes, and it yielded the TCR beta libraries. TCRdb analysed the 5' RACE reads with MiXCR anew, one entry per CDR3 protein. The sample includes 250,000 to 300,000 distinct CDR3 sequences, about 18% of them seen just once. This clonotype was counted only a few times. Antigen specificity is unknown. With V trimmed by 2 bases and J by 2 bases, 6 bases remained unmatched. The CDR3 spans 15 residues. Germline CDR1 is MNHEY and CDR2 is SVGAGI. The origin of this receptor is a male donor with ankylosing spondylitis or in good health (not recorded which). This chain connects TRBV6-5 to TRBJ2-7, with 7 nucleotides matching TRBD2. The sequencing input was blood, either unsorted or a sorted T cell fraction (not recorded which). The CDR3 reads CASSYGLADTYEQYF. The CDR3 nucleotides are TGTGCCAGCAGTTACGGGCTAGCGGATACCTACGAGCAGTACTTC.